This T cell receptor beta chain was captured in a study of blood T cells in healthy people across ages (dated by TCRdb to the mid-2010s). As for the study more broadly: In model experiments, template switching captured roughly one uniquely barcoded TCR beta cDNA molecule for every two T cells. To avoid experimental bias, donors of different ages were distributed randomly across sequencing lanes. Four age groups were formed from the donors: young (average about 17 years), middle-aged (around 40), aged (62) and long-lived (around 82). To track age-related changes in TCR beta repertoire diversity, the study relied on deep sequencing normalized with unique cDNA molecular identifiers. The study analyzed two additional independent replicas of 1 million unique cDNA reads from the same blood draw for two donors, one aged 18 to 29 and one aged 80 or older. Here is what the overall study found, with its caveats: Observed TCR beta diversity correlated strongly with the percentage of naive T cells measured by flow cytometry. Compared with the aged group, more naive CD4+ T cells, fewer expanded clones and increased TCR diversity were shown by the long-lived group, suggesting age selection. Estimates of total diversity based on one million sequenced T cells were regarded as lower bounds and as underestimates. Since profiling was done on bulk unsorted PBMCs, naive and antigen-experienced compartments could not be conclusively compared. Observed TCR beta diversity per million T cells fell roughly linearly with age, and a significant reduction was already apparent by age around 40. Donor CMV infection status was unknown, potentially confounding age-related changes in expanded clonotypes.

This clonotype appeared a few times. Its antigen specificity is not known. Base qualities are missing; no much larger clone stands one base away. Systemically healthy Caucasian individuals from Russia, 35 to 50 in total and aged roughly 6 to 100 years, were included as donors. Approximately 11 milliliters of peripheral blood were drawn from each donor into EDTA-treated Vacutainer tubes. Ficoll-Paque density-gradient centrifugation was used to isolate PBMCs, with at least 6.5 million per sample. Total RNA, at least 6 micrograms per sample, was extracted from PBMCs with Trizol reagent. For every donor, an aliquot of PBMCs went through flow cytometry to measure the percentages of naive CD45RAhigh/CD27high T cells. The library was prepared using 5' RACE. Sequencer: Illumina HiSeq 2500. The second PCR ran for about 7 to 11 cycles and used a J-beta primer mix along with a sample-barcoded 5' primer. A template-switch 5' adaptor carrying 12 random nucleotides introduced a unique molecular identifier onto each TCR beta cDNA molecule. Each sample yielded at least 2.5 million CDR3-containing paired-end reads. First-strand cDNA synthesis was performed from all RNA using the Mint cDNA synthesis kit, with priming by a TRBC-specific oligonucleotide. After uracil-DNA glycosylase treatment, a first 18-cycle PCR used universal primers M1SS and BC2_uni_R on all cDNA. For the original study's pipeline: Normalization of each sample was performed by random selection of 1 million high-quality reads, each carrying a distinct molecular identifier. Reads sharing molecular identifiers were discarded rather than binned into consensus sequences. MiTCR, set to a Q25 quality threshold and the strictest error-elimination algorithm, was used for CDR3 identification, clonotype clustering and error correction. Lower-bound total TCR beta diversity was estimated with a nonparametric unseen species model using Euler transformation. In TCRdb, the public reads were trimmed at Q25 with fastp and aligned with MiXCR, with productive beta chains retained. Rows are combined by CDR3 protein, so each entry shows the most common genes and DNA. These V and J calls rely on TCRdb rather than the paper's analysis. For this sample there are around 990,000 distinct CDR3 sequences; around two fifths appear just once. The top ten clones comprise around 13% of the sample.

Sequencing input: blood. This receptor was taken from a man between 18 and 29 years old in good health.

DNA sequence: TGTGCCAGCAGCTTAGCGCTTGGCGGGACAGTCGACAATCAGCCCCAGCATTTT. It encodes CASSLALGGTVDNQPQHF. The chain is encoded by TRBV7-9 joined to TRBJ1-5; 7 bases in the middle match TRBD1. Sequences SEHNR (CDR1) and FQNEAQ (CDR2) are obtained from the germline V gene (reference sequence). Germline trimming amounts to 0 bases on V and 3 bases on J, with 11 as the count of junction bases outside the gene matches. The CDR3 has 18 amino acids, counting the end cysteine and phenylalanine. Only the CDR3 portion is preserved as DNA: 54 bases, with reading frame beginning at the first base.